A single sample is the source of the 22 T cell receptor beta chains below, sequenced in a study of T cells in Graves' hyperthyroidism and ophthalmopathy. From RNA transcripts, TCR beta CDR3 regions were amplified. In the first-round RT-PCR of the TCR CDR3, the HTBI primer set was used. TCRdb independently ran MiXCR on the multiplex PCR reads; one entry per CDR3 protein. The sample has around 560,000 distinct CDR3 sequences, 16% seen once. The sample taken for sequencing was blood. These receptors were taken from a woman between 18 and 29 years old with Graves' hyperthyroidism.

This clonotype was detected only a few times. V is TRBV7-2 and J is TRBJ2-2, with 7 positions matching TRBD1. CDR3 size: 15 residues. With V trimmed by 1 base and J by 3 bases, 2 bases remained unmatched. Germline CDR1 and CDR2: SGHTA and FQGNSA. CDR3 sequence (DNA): TGTGCCAGCAGCTTAGACAGGGGTTACACCGGGGAGCTGTTTTTT. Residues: CASSLDRGYTGELFF.

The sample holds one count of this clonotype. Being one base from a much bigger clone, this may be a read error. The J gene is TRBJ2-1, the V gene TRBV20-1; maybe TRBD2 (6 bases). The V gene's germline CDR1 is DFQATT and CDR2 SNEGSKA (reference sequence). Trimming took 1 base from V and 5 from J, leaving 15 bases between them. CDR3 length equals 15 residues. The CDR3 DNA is TGCAGTGCTAGAGGTTTGCGGGGCGATCACAATGAGCAGTTCTTC. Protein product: CSARGLRGDHNEQFF.

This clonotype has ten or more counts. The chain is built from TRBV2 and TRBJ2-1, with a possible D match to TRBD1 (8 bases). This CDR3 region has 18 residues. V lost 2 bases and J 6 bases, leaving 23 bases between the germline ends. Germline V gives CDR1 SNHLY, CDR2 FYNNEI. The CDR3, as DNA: TGTGCCAGCAGTGAATTGACAGGGGACCTACTAGCGCGCAATGAGCAGTTCTTC. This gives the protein CASSELTGDLLARNEQFF.

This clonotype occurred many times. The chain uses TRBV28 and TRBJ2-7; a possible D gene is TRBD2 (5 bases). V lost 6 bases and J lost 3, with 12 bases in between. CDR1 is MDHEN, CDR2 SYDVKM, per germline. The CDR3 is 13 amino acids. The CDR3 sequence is CASRSAGVYEQYF. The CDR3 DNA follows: TGTGCCAGCAGGTCCGCCGGGGTCTACGAGCAGTACTTC.

The CDR3 region has the DNA TGTGCCAGCAGTACCGGGCGGACGGGAAACACCATATATTTT. Translating gives CASSTGRTGNTIYF. The chain uses TRBV7-9 and TRBJ1-3; D is unresolved. Germline-derived CDR1 and CDR2 are SEHNR and FQNEAQ (reference sequence). Trimming removed 6 bases at V and 4 bases at J, with 13 bases between. This CDR3 is built from 14 residues. The complete variable domain, with remaining parts taken from reference TRBV7-9 and TRBJ1-3, reads DTGVSQNPRHKITKRGQNVTFRCDPISEHNRLYWYRQTLGQGPEFLTYFQNEAQLEKSRLLSDRFSAERPKGSFSTLEIQRTEQGDSAMYLCASSTGRTGNTIYFGEGSWLTVV.

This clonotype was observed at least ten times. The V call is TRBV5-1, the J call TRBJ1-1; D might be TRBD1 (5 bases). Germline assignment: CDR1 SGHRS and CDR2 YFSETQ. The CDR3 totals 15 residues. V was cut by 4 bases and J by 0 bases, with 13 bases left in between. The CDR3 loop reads CASSRDGFMNTEAFF. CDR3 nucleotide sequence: TGCGCCAGCAGCCGGGACGGCTTCATGAACACTGAAGCTTTCTTT.

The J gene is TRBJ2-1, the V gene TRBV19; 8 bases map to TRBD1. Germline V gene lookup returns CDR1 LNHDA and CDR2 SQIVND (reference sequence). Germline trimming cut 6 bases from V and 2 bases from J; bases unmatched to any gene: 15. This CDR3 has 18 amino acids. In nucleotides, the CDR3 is TGTGCCAGTAGCCTAGGACAGGGAAATTTGGGGGCCTACAATGAGCAGTTCTTC. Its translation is CASSLGQGNLGAYNEQFF. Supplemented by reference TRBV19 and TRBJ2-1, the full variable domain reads DGGITQSPKYLFRKEGQNVTLSCEQNLNHDAMYWYRQDPGQGLRLIYYSQIVNDFQKGDIAEGYSVSREKKESFPLTVTSAQKNPTAFYLCASSLGQGNLGAYNEQFFGPGTRLTVL.

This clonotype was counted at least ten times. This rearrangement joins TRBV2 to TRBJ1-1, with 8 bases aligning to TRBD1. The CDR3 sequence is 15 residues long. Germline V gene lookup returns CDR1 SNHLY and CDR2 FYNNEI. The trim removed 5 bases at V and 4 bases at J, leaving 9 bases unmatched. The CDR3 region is CASSLLAGTGTEAFF. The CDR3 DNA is TGTGCCAGCAGTTTATTAGCCGGGACAGGCACTGAAGCTTTCTTT.

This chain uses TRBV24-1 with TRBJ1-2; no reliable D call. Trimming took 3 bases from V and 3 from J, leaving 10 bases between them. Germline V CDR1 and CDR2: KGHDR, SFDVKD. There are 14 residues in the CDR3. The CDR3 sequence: CATSDGGGDYGYTF. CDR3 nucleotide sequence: TGTGCCACCAGTGATGGTGGAGGAGACTATGGCTACACCTTC.

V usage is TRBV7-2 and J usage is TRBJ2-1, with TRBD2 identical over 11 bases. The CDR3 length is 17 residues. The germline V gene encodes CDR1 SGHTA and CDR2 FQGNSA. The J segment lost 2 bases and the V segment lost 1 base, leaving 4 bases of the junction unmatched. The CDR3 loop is CASSLGSLAGAYNEQFF. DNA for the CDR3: TGTGCCAGCAGCTTAGGGTCACTAGCGGGGGCCTACAATGAGCAGTTCTTC.

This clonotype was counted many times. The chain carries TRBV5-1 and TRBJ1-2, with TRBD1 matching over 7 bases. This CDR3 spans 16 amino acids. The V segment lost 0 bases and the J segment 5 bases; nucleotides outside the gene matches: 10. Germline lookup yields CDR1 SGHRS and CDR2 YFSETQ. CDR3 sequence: CASSLAGQIGDYGYTF. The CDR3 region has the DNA TGCGCCAGCAGCTTGGCGGGACAGATCGGCGATTATGGCTACACCTTC. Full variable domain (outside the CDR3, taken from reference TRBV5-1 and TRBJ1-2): KAGVTQTPRYLIKTRGQQVTLSCSPISGHRSVSWYQQTPGQGLQFLFEYFSETQRNKGNFPGRFSGRQFSNSRSEMNVSTLELGDSALYLCASSLAGQIGDYGYTFGSGTRLTVV.

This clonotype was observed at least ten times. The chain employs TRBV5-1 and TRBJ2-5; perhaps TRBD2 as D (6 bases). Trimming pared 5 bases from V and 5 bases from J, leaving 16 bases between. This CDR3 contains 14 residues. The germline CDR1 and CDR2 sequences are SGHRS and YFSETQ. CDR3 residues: CASRTTTSSETQYF. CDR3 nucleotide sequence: TGCGCCAGCAGAACAACGACTAGTTCGGAGACCCAGTACTTC.

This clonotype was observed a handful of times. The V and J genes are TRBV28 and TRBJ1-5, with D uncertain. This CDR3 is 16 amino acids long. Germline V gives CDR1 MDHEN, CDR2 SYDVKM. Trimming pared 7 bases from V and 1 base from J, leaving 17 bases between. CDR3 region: CASNLYSGVSNQPQHF. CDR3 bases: TGTGCCAGCAACTTATATTCAGGAGTGAGCAATCAGCCCCAGCATTTT. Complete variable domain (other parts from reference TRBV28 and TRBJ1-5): DVKVTQSSRYLVKRTGEKVFLECVQDMDHENMFWYRQDPGLGLRLIYFSYDVKMKEKGDIPEGYSVSREKKERFSLILESASTNQTSMYLCASNLYSGVSNQPQHFGDGTRLSIL.

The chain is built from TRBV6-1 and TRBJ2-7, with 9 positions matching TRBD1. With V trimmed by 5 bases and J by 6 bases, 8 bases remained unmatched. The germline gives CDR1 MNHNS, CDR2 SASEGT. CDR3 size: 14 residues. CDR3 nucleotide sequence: TGTGCCAGCAGTCCTGGGACAGGGACCTGCGAGCAGTACTTC. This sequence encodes CASSPGTGTCEQYF.

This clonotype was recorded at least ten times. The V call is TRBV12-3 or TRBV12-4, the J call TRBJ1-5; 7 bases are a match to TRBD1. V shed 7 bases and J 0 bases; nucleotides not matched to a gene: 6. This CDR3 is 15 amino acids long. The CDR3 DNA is TGTGCCAGCAAACTCGGACAGGATAGCAATCAGCCCCAGCATTTT. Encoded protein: CASKLGQDSNQPQHF.

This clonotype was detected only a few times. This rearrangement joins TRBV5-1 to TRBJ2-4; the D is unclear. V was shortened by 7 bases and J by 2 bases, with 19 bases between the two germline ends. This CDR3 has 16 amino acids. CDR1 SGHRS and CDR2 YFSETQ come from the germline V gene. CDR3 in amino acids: CASATGAPISKNIQYF. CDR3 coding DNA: TGCGCCAGCGCCACGGGTGCCCCCATATCCAAAAACATTCAGTACTTC.

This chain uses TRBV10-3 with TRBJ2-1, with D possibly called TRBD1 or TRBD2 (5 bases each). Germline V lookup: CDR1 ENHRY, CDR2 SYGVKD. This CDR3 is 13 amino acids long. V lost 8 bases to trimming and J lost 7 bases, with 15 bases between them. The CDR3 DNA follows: TGTGCCATCGGGGGACCCGCAGGGAATGAGCAGTTCTTC. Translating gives CAIGGPAGNEQFF.

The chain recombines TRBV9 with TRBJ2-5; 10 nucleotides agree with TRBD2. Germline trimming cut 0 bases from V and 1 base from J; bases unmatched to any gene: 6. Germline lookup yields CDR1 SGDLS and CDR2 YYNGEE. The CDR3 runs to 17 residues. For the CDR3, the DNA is TGTGCCAGCAGCGTAGATGTAGCGGGGGGCCTCCAAGAGACCCAGTACTTC. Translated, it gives CASSVDVAGGLQETQYF.

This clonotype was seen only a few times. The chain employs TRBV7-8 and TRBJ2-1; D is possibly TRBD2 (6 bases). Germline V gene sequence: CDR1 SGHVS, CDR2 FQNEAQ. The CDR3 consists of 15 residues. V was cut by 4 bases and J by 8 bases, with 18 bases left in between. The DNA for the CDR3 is TGTGCCAGCAGCTGGGCCGGGACTCCCGTGGATGAGCAGTTCTTC. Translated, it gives CASSWAGTPVDEQFF.

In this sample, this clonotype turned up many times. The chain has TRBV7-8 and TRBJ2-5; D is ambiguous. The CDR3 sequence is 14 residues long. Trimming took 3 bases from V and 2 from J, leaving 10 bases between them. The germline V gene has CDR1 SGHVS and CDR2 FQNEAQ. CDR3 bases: TGTGCCAGCAGCTTTTATCGCTCTCAAGAGACCCAGTACTTC. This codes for CASSFYRSQETQYF.

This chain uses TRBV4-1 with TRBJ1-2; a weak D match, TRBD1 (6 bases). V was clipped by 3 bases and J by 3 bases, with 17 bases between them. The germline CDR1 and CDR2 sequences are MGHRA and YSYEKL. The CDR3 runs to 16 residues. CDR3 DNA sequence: TGCGCCAGCAGCCACCGAGGGGGGGGCTTATACTATGGCTACACCTTC. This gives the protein CASSHRGGGLYYGYTF.

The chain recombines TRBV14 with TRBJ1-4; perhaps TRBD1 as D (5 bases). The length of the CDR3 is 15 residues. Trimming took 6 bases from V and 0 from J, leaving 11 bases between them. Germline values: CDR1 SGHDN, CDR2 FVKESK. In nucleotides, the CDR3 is TGTGCCAGCAGTTTATGGGACGCAACTAATGAAAAACTGTTTTTT. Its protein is CASSLWDATNEKLFF. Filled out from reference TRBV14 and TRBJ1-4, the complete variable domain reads EAGVTQFPSHSVIEKGQTVTLRCDPISGHDNLYWYRRVMGKEIKFLLHFVKESKQDESGMPNNRFLAERTGGTYSTLKVQPAELEDSGVYFCASSLWDATNEKLFFGSGTQLSVL.